There are a few counts of the clone carrying this T cell receptor beta chain. What it recognizes is unknown. Then a second PCR, running roughly 6 to 12 cycles, was carried out with a sample-barcoded 5' primer and a J-beta primer mix. A template-switch adaptor containing 12 random nucleotides labeled each cDNA molecule. TCRdb itself ran the 5' RACE reads through MiXCR, one entry per CDR3 protein. The table lists about 680,000 distinct CDR3 sequences, around 45% of them singletons. The record originates from a study of blood T cells in healthy people across ages. General study points: Greater diversity and more naive CD4+ cells were seen in long-lived donors than in aged donors. Older age coincided with a roughly linear decline in TCR beta diversity per million T cells.

The individuals who served as donors were healthy Caucasians living in Russia, aged roughly 6 to 90. The CDR3 totals 17 residues. Trimming cost V 1 base and J 5 bases; bases outside gene matches: 8. Germline-derived CDR1 and CDR2 are MNHEY and SVGEGT. The rearrangement links TRBV6-2 or TRBV6-3 to TRBJ2-1; 10 nucleotides line up with TRBD2. The TCR sequence derives from a woman aged 55-75 years in good health. Sequenced: blood. The CDR3 coding sequence is TGTGCCAGCAGTTACTGGATAGGACTAGCGGACAACAATGAGCAGTTCTTC. This encodes CASSYWIGLADNNEQFF.